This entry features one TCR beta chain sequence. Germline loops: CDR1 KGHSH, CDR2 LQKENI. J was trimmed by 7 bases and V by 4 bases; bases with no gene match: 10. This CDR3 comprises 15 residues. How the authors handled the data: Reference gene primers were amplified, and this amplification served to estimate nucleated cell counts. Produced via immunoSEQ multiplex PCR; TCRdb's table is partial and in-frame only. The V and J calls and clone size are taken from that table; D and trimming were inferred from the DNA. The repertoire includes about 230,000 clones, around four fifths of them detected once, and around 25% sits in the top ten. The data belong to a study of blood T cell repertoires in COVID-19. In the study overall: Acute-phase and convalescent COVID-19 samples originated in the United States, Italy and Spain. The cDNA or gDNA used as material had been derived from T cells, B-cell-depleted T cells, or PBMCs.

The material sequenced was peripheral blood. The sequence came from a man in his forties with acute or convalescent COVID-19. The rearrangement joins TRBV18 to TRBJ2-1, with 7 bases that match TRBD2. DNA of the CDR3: TGTGCCAGCTCACAATCGACTAGCCGGGGAAATGAGCAGTTCTTC. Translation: CASSQSTSRGNEQFF.